The clone carrying this T cell receptor (beta chain) was observed a handful of times. As yet, its antigen is unknown. This record comes from a study of cytomegalovirus exposure and HLA in healthy donors. PCR primers comprised 60 Vbeta and 13 Jbeta primers. Some clones are missing from TCRdb's copy, which holds only in-frame ones; the method was immunoSEQ multiplex PCR. The table records approximately 200,000 clones, 75% to 85% of them present only once. Findings and caveats of the study: Researchers reported in a later analysis that common viral pathogens appeared linked to several top clusters. A later analysis linked a missense variant in DCLRE1C to the trimming of TCR beta V and J genes.

Per germline, CDR1 LGHNA and CDR2 YSLEER. V lost 2 bases and J lost 3; bases outside the gene matches: 9. The CDR3 length is 16 residues. This clonotype was sampled from a woman in her forties or fifties in good health and CMV-seropositive. The sample comprised PBMCs. The chain is built from TRBV4-3 and TRBJ2-7, with 8 bases lining up with TRBD2. The CDR3 region is CASSQYGVAGNYEQYF. The DNA of the CDR3 is TGCGCCAGCAGCCAATATGGGGTAGCGGGGAACTACGAGCAGTACTTC.